A few counts support the clone carrying this T cell receptor (beta chain). The sample belongs to a study of identical twins. One entry per CDR3 protein results from TCRdb running MiXCR on the 5' RACE reads. In the table there are 700,000 or so distinct CDR3 sequences, roughly 20% of which are singletons. These data also formed part of another study, on T cells expressing NK-cell markers.

The receptor was derived from a young woman in good health. Sequencing was done on a sample of PBMCs.

This CDR3 is CASSLLPRGEGEQFF. The CDR3 DNA is TGTGCCAGCAGCTTACTCCCCCGGGGAGAGGGTGAGCAGTTCTTC. The genes are TRBV7-2 and TRBJ2-1, with a weak D call TRBD2 (5 bases). Trimming took 2 bases from V and 9 from J, leaving 17 bases between them. The CDR3 totals 15 residues. The germline V gene encodes CDR1 SGHTA and CDR2 FQGNSA.